The 15 T cell receptor beta chains presented below share a single source sample, sequenced in a study of OX40 agonist ivuxolimab in advanced cancers. Sequenced by immunoSEQ multiplex PCR; TCRdb stores in-frame clones only, minus some. The sample holds roughly 80,000 clones, over 85% seen once. Sequences were derived from CD4+ or CD8+ T cells sorted from blood, sampled in a trial of the OX40 agonist ivuxolimab. Receptor source: an adult with an advanced solid tumor such as melanoma, head and neck, liver or kidney cancer.

The gene calls are TRBV6-4 and TRBJ1-5; 7 positions match TRBD1. CDR1 is MRHNA and CDR2 is SNTAGT in the germline V gene. This CDR3 is built from 15 residues. Trimming at V came to 11 bases and at J to 4 bases, leaving 14 bases not matched to a gene. Here the CDR3 reads CAGIGRGQQNQPQHF. As DNA, the CDR3 is TGTGCCGGCATCGGAAGGGGACAGCAAAATCAGCCCCAGCATTTT.

J is TRBJ1-2 and V is TRBV18; D remains ambiguous. Trimming removed 3 bases from V and 8 bases from J, with 22 bases in between. The CDR3 loop spans 16 amino acids. Germline V lookup: CDR1 KGHSH, CDR2 LQKENI. CDR3 nucleotide sequence: TGTGCCAGCTCACCCCCCGTGGAGGGCAAACGGAGAGGCTACACCTTC. Translated, it gives CASSPPVEGKRRGYTF.

This chain links TRBV19 with TRBJ1-1; a possible D gene is TRBD1 (5 bases). From germline, CDR1 is LNHDA and CDR2 SQIVND (reference sequence). CDR3 length equals 13 residues. The V and J ends lost 7 bases and 4 bases respectively, with 13 bases between them. The CDR3 region has the DNA TGTGCCAGTAAGGCCGGGGGGGGCACTGAAGCTTTCTTT. As protein: CASKAGGGTEAFF.

The J gene is TRBJ1-1, the V gene TRBV19; a possible D gene is TRBD1 (5 bases). The CDR3 contains 15 residues. The V end was cut by 3 bases, the J end by 3 bases, with 14 bases between. CDR1 and CDR2 (germline): LNHDA, SQIVND (reference sequence). The CDR3: CASSIRWGRDTEAFF. Written as DNA, the CDR3 is TGTGCCAGTAGTATCCGGTGGGGACGGGACACTGAAGCTTTCTTT. Based on the CDR3 plus reference TRBV19 and TRBJ1-1, the full variable domain is DGGITQSPKYLFRKEGQNVTLSCEQNLNHDAMYWYRQDPGQGLRLIYYSQIVNDFQKGDIAEGYSVSREKKESFPLTVTSAQKNPTAFYLCASSIRWGRDTEAFFGQGTRLTVV.

The chain recombines TRBV30 with TRBJ1-5, with D maybe TRBD1 (5 bases). This CDR3 is 14 amino acids long. V was cut by 1 base and J by 0 bases, with 7 bases left in between. From germline, CDR1 is GTSNPN and CDR2 SVGIG (reference sequence). CDR3 amino acids: CAWSGTISNQPQHF. The CDR3 DNA is TGTGCCTGGAGTGGGACAATTAGCAATCAGCCCCAGCATTTT.

The V and J genes are TRBV7-8 and TRBJ2-1; 7 bases line up with TRBD2. The V gene's germline CDR1 is SGHVS and CDR2 FQNEAQ. The CDR3 extends over 15 amino acids. Unmatched junction bases numbered 4, after V lost 2 bases and J lost 3 bases. In nucleotides, the CDR3 is TGTGCCAGCAGCTTACTCCGCGGGAGCTACAATGAGCAGTTCTTC. Translated, it gives CASSLLRGSYNEQFF.

The chain employs TRBV5-8 and TRBJ1-5; D unclear. CDR1 and CDR2 (germline): SGHTS, YDEGEE. The CDR3 totals 13 residues. V was shortened by 2 bases and J by 5 bases, with 8 bases between the two germline ends. The CDR3 DNA is TGTGCCAGCAGCTTAGACAATCATCAGCCCCAGCATTTT. This sequence encodes CASSLDNHQPQHF. The whole variable domain, filled in from reference TRBV5-8 and TRBJ1-5, reads EAGVTQSPTHLIKTRGQQATLRCSPISGHTSVYWYQQALGLGLQFLLWYDEGEERNRGNFPPRFSGRQFPNYSSELNVNALELEDSALYLCASSLDNHQPQHFGDGTRLSIL.

The V and J genes are TRBV7-8 and TRBJ1-5, with D possibly being TRBD1 (6 bases). Trimming took 3 bases from V and 0 from J, leaving 21 bases between them. CDR1 SGHVS and CDR2 FQNEAQ come from the germline V gene. This CDR3 comprises 19 residues. This CDR3 is CASSFPLTGDSHSNQPQHF. The CDR3 DNA follows: TGTGCCAGCAGCTTCCCTCTGACAGGAGACTCTCATAGCAATCAGCCCCAGCATTTT.

This chain links TRBV30 with TRBJ1-2; no firm D call. V was cut by 1 base and J by 4 bases, with 7 bases left in between. Germline CDR1 reads GTSNPN; CDR2 reads SVGIG (reference sequence). This CDR3 has 12 residues. DNA for the CDR3: TGTGCCTGGAGTGGCAGTTCCTATGGCTACACCTTC. Amino acid sequence: CAWSGSSYGYTF.

The CDR3 reads CAWGPTGHHNYGYTF. Written as DNA, the CDR3 is TGTGCCTGGGGACCTACGGGACACCATAACTATGGCTACACCTTC. This sequence joins TRBV30 and TRBJ1-2, with D possibly matching TRBD1 (6 bases). The CDR3 contains 15 residues. CDR1 and CDR2 (germline): GTSNPN, SVGIG (reference sequence). V lost 5 bases to trimming and J lost 1 base, with 17 bases between them.

This clone has more than one count but fewer than ten. The chain carries TRBV6-5 and TRBJ1-5; 8 bases align to TRBD1. J was trimmed by 5 bases and V by 6 bases; bases with no gene match: 6. This CDR3 region has 14 residues. Looked up from germline, CDR1 is MNHEY and CDR2 is SVGAGI. The CDR3 is CASRGTGDHQPQHF. The DNA of the CDR3 is TGTGCCAGCAGAGGGACAGGAGACCATCAGCCCCAGCATTTT.

The gene calls are TRBV5-6 and TRBJ2-3, with D maybe TRBD1 (6 bases). The germline gives CDR1 SGHDT, CDR2 YYEEEE. V lost 2 bases, J lost 4 bases, and 11 bases lay in between. The CDR3 is made up of 14 amino acids. The CDR3 sequence is CASSLQGRADTQYF. The DNA for the CDR3 is TGTGCCAGCAGCTTACAGGGCCGCGCAGATACGCAGTATTTT.

This sequence joins TRBV5-7 and TRBJ2-4; D not resolved. TRBV5-7 is identified as an open reading frame with a role that is uncertain. The V and J ends lost 3 bases and 2 bases respectively, with 9 bases between them. The CDR3 runs to 14 residues. CDR3 amino acids: CASSSDNPKNIQYF. DNA of the CDR3: TGTGCCAGCAGCTCTGACAATCCCAAAAACATTCAGTACTTC.

The gene calls are TRBV2 and TRBJ2-7; TRBD1 might be the D (6 bases). Germline V CDR1 and CDR2: SNHLY, FYNNEI. Trimming cost V 4 bases and J 0 bases, with 16 bases left between them. The CDR3 consists of 16 residues. The CDR3 protein is CASSVFWGRGSYEQYF. For the CDR3, the DNA is TGTGCCAGCAGTGTCTTCTGGGGCAGGGGCTCCTACGAGCAGTACTTC.

The chain combines TRBV6-1 with TRBJ2-7, with D hard to call. Trimming shortened V by 2 bases and J by 2 bases, and 1 base separated the two germline ends. Germline V CDR1 and CDR2: MNHNS, SASEGT. CDR3 length equals 11 residues. The CDR3 coding sequence is TGTGCCAGCAGTGAACCCTACGAGCAGTACTTC. Amino acid sequence: CASSEPYEQYF.